The subject of this entry is one TCR beta chain. Its matching antigen is unknown. Prepared TCR beta cDNA libraries contained unique molecular identifiers. Input of about 0.95 to 10 million T cells yielded around 460,000 cDNA molecules. TCRdb ran MiXCR on the PCR reads and lists one entry per CDR3 protein. The sample carries 600,000 to 750,000 distinct CDR3 sequences, 55% to 60% recorded once. The data belong to a study of post-analysis software for immune sequencing data. Overall study results and limits: F measure showed strong co-clustering of same-batch samples.

The clonotype comes from a girl between 2 and 10 years old with multiple sclerosis. Material: blood.

CDR3 DNA: TGTGCCAGCAGTTACAATGGAGCAGATACGCAGTATTTT. Residues: CASSYNGADTQYF. J is TRBJ2-3 and V is TRBV6-5; D is unclear. V lost 2 bases to trimming and J lost 4 bases, with 7 bases between them. Germline lookup yields CDR1 MNHEY and CDR2 SVGAGI. The CDR3 covers 13 residues.